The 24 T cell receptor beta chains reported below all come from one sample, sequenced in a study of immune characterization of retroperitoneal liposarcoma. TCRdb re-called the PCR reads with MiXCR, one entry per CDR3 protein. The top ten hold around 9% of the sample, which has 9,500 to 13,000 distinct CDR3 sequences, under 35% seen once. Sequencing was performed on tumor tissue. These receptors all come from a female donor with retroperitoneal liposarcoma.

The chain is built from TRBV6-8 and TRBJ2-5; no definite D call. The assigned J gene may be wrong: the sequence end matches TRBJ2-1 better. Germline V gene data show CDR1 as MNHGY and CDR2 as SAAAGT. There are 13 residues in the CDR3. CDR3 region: CASSYWRLYEQFF. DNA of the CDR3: TGTGCCAGCAGTTACTGGCGGCTCTACGAGCAGTTCTTC.

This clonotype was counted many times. CDR3 region: CASSYSGGLQNEQYF. The DNA for the CDR3 is TGTGCCAGCAGTTACTCAGGGGGACTGCAGAACGAGCAGTACTTC. The genes are TRBV6-6 and TRBJ2-1; D may match TRBD1 or TRBD2 (6 bases each). With the DNA end fitting TRBJ2-7 better, the J assignment may be wrong. CDR3 length: 15 amino acids. The germline CDR1 and CDR2 sequences are MNHNY and SVGAGI (reference sequence).

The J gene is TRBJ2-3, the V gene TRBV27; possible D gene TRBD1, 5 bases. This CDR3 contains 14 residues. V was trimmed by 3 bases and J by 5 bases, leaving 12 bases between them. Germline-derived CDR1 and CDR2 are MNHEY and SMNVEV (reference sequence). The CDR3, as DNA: TGTGCCAGCAGTTTCGTGACAGCTGGAGATACGCAGTATTTT. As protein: CASSFVTAGDTQYF.

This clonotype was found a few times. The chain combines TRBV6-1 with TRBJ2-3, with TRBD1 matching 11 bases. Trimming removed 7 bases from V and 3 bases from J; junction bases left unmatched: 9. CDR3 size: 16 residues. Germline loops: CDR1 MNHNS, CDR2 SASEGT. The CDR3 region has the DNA TGTGCCAGCACCACCATCGGGACAGGGGGTACAGATACGCAGTATTTT. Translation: CASTTIGTGGTDTQYF.

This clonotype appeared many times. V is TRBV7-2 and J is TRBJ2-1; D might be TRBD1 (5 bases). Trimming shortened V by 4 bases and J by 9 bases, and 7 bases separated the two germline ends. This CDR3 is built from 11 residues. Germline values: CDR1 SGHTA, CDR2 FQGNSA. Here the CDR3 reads CASSWGGEQFF. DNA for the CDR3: TGTGCCAGCAGCTGGGGCGGTGAGCAGTTCTTC. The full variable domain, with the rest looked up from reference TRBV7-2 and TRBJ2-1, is GAGVSQSPSNKVTEKGKDVELRCDPISGHTALYWYRQSLGQGLEFLIYFQGNSAPDKSGLPSDRFSAERTGGSVSTLTIQRTQQEDSAVYLCASSWGGEQFFGPGTRLTVL.

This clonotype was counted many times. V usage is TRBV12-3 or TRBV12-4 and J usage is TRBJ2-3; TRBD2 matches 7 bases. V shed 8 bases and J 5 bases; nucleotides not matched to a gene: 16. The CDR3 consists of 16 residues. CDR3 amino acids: CASGGVEAGRGDTQYF. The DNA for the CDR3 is TGTGCCAGCGGGGGAGTAGAAGCGGGGAGGGGAGATACGCAGTATTTT.

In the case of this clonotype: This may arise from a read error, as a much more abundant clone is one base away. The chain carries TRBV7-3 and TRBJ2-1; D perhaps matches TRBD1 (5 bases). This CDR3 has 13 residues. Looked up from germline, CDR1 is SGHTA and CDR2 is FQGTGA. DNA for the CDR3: TGTGCCAACAGCTTAATAGGGGCCGATGAGCAGTTCTTC. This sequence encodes CANSLIGADEQFF.

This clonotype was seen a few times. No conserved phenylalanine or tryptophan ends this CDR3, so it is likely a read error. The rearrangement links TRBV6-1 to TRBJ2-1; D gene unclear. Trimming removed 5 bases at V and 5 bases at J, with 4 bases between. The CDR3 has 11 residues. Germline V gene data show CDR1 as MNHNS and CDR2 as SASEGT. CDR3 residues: CASSSHNEQFC. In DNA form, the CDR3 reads TGTGCCAGCAGTTCACACAATGAGCAGTTCTGC.

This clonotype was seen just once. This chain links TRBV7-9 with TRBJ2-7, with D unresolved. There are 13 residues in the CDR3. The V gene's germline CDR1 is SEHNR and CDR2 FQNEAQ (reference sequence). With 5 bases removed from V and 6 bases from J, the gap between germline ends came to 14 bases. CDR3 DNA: TGTGCCAGCAGCCCTAACTTGGGCGGCGAGCAGTACTTC. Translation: CASSPNLGGEQYF.

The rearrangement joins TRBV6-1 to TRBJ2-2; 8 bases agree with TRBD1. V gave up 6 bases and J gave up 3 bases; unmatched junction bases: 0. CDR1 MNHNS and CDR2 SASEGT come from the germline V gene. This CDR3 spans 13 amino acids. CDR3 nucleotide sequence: TGTGCCAGCAGACAGGGGGACACCGGGGAGCTGTTTTTT. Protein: CASRQGDTGELFF.

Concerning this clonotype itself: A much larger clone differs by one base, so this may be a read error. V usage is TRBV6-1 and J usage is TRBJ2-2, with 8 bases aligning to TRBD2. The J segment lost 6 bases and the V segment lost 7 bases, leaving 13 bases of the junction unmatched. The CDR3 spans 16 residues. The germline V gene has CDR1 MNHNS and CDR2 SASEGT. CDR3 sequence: CASTLRVGGGPGELFF. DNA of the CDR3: TGTGCCAGCACCCTACGGGTCGGGGGGGGCCCCGGGGAGCTGTTTTTT.

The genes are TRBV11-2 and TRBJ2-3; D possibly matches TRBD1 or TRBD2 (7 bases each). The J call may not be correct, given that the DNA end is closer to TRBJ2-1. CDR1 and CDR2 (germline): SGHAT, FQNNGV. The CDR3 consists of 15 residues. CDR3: CASSSWGGQYYEQFF. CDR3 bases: TGTGCCAGCAGCTCATGGGGGGGACAGTACTACGAGCAGTTCTTC.

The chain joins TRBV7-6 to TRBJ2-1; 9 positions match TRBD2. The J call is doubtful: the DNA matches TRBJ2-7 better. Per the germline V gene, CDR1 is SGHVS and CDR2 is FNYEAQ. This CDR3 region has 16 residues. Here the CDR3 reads CASSLESGRIGGEQYF. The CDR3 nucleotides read TGTGCCAGCAGCTTAGAGAGCGGGAGGATAGGCGGTGAGCAGTACTTC.

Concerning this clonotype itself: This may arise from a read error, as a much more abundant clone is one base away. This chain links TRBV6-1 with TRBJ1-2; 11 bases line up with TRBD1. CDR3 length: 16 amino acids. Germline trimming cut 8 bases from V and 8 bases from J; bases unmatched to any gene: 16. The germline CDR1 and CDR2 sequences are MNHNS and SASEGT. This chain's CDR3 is CASSHDAGQGARGYTF. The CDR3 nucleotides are TGTGCCAGCTCTCATGACGCCGGACAGGGGGCGAGAGGCTACACCTTC.

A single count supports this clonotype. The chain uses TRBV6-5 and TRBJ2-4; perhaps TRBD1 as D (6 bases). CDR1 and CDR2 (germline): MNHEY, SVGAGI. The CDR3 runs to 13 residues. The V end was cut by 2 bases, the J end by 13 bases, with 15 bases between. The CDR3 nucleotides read TGTGCCAGCAGTTACACAGGGAACAATGAGCAGTACTTC. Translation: CASSYTGNNEQYF.

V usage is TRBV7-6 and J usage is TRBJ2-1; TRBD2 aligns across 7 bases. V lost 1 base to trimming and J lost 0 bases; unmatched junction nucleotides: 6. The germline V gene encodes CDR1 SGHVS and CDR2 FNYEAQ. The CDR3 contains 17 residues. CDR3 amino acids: CASSLVVGGSSYNEQFF. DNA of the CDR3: TGTGCCAGCAGCTTAGTGGTCGGGGGGAGCTCCTACAATGAGCAGTTCTTC.

The CDR3 sequence is CASSVDGSTQYF. The CDR3 DNA follows: TGTGCCAGCAGTGTAGACGGTAGTACGCAGTATTTT. This sequence joins TRBV12-3 or TRBV12-4 and TRBJ2-3; the D is unclear. Trimming left V 5 bases short and J 8 bases short, with 11 bases between. The CDR3 runs 12 residues.

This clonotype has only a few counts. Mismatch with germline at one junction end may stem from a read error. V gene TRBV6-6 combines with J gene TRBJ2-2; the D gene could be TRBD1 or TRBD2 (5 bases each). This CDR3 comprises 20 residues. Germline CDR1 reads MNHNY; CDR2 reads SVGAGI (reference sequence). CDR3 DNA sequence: TGTGCCAGCAGTTACCAATTTGCCGGATGGGGACCACCGAAGACCGGGGAGCTGTTTTTT. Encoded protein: CASSYQFAGWGPPKTGELFF.

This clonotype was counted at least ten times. In DNA, the CDR3 is TGTGCCAGCAGTTACAGTCGGGGGGCGCCCGAGCAGTTCTTC. Protein: CASSYSRGAPEQFF. The V call is TRBV6-6, the J call TRBJ2-1, with D tentatively TRBD2 (7 bases). The V gene lost 2 bases and the J gene lost 10 bases, with 15 bases spanning the gap. The CDR3 runs to 14 residues. CDR1 and CDR2 (germline): MNHNY, SVGAGI (reference sequence).

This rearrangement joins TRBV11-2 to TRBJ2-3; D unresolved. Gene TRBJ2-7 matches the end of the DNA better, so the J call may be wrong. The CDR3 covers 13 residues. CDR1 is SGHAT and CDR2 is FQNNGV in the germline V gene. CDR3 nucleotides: TGTGCCAGCAGCTTAGAATGGGGTAATGAGCAGTACTTC. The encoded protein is CASSLEWGNEQYF.

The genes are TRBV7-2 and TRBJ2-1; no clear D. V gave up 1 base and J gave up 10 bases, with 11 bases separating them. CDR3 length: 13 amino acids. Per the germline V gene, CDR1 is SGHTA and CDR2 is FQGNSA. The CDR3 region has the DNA TGTGCCAGCAGCTTAGATCATATCTACGAGCAGTTCTTC. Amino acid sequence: CASSLDHIYEQFF.

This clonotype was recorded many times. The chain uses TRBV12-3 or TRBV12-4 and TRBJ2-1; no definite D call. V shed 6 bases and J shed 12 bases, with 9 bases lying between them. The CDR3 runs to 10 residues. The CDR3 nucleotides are TGTGCCAGCAGCTTAAACCGGCAGTTCTTC. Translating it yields CASSLNRQFF.

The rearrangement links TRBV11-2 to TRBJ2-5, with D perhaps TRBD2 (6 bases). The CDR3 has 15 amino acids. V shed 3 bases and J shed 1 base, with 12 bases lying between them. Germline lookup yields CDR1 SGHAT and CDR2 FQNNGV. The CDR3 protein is CASSFSRGSQETQYF. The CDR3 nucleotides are TGTGCCAGCAGCTTCTCTCGGGGGAGCCAAGAGACCCAGTACTTC.

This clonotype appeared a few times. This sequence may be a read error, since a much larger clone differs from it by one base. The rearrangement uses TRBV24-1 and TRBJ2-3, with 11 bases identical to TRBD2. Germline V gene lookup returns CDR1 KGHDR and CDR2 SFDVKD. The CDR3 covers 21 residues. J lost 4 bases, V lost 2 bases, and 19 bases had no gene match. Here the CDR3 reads CATSDSMGAFHASGRSDTQYF. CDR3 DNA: TGTGCCACCAGTGATTCGATGGGGGCTTTCCACGCTAGCGGGAGGTCAGATACGCAGTATTTT.